What follows are 27 T cell receptor beta chains derived from one specimen sequenced in a study of blood T cell repertoires in COVID-19. Profiling relied on immunoSEQ multiplex PCR, and the TCRdb table lists in-frame clones only, not all of them. Here the sample spans hundreds of thousands of clones, about nine tenths being singletons. The material sequenced was PBMCs or T cells enriched from blood (not recorded which). The source of these receptors is a woman in her fifties or sixties in a cohort exposed to, infected with or recovered from COVID-19 (not recorded which).

Here the CDR3 DNA reads TGTGCCAGCAGTTACTGGCTAGCGGGGGGGCCCAAGACCCAGTACTTC. Translated, it gives CASSYWLAGGPKTQYF. The gene calls are TRBV6-5 and TRBJ2-5; 12 bases fit TRBD2. The V gene's germline CDR1 is MNHEY and CDR2 SVGAGI. Trimming at V came to 1 base and at J to 6 bases, leaving 6 bases not matched to a gene. This CDR3 region has 16 residues.

The chain has TRBV10-3 and TRBJ2-7; 8 bases fit TRBD1. This CDR3 has 13 residues. The V and J ends lost 8 bases and 3 bases, in that order; junction bases with no gene match: 6. Germline CDR1 is ENHRY and CDR2 is SYGVKD. The CDR3 spells CAIGAGGRYEQYF. CDR3 DNA sequence: TGTGCCATCGGGGCAGGGGGCCGCTACGAGCAGTACTTC.

V and J are TRBV24-1 and TRBJ2-3, with D tentatively TRBD1 (6 bases). The CDR3 length is 16 residues. V was pared by 4 bases and J by 3 bases, with 16 bases between. Germline assignment: CDR1 KGHDR and CDR2 SFDVKD. The CDR3 bases are TGTGCCACCAGTGACCCCCAGGGGATGGGGACAGATACGCAGTATTTT. Protein sequence: CATSDPQGMGTDTQYF.

The chain uses TRBV3-1 (or the pseudogene TRBV3-2) and TRBJ1-1, with 7 bases identical to TRBD1. V was clipped by 4 bases and J by 6 bases; unmatched bases: 5. Germline V gene lookup returns CDR1 LGHDT and CDR2 YNNKEL (reference sequence). The CDR3 length is 13 residues. The CDR3 DNA follows: TGTGCCAGCAGCCGACAGGGTACCCCTGAAGCTTTCTTT. This codes for CASSRQGTPEAFF.

J is TRBJ1-2 and V is TRBV11-3; TRBD1 agrees at 10 bases. The J segment lost 5 bases and the V segment lost 8 bases, leaving 5 bases of the junction unmatched. The CDR3 extends over 13 amino acids. CDR1 and CDR2 from the germline V gene are SGHNT and YENEEA. CDR3 region: CASSLGQGYGYTF. CDR3 nucleotide sequence: TGTGCCAGCTCCTTGGGACAGGGGTATGGCTACACCTTC.

The rearrangement joins TRBV20-1 to TRBJ2-1; 7 bases match TRBD2. V lost 3 bases to trimming and J lost 3 bases; unmatched junction nucleotides: 5. Germline assignment: CDR1 DFQATT and CDR2 SNEGSKA (reference sequence). The CDR3 totals 14 residues. In nucleotides, the CDR3 is TGCAGTGCTAGTAAGCGGGGCTTCTACAATGAGCAGTTCTTC. Its protein product is CSASKRGFYNEQFF.

This clone has only a few counts. The rearrangement links TRBV6-5 to TRBJ1-1; D ambiguous. Germline assignment: CDR1 MNHEY and CDR2 SVGAGI. Trimming left V 6 bases short and J 10 bases short, with 18 bases between. This CDR3 is 13 amino acids long. CDR3 region: CASSPLSSAGAFF. In DNA, the CDR3 is TGTGCCAGCAGCCCGTTGAGCTCAGCAGGAGCTTTCTTT.

This chain joins TRBV27 and TRBJ2-3, with TRBD2 matching over 13 bases. The trim removed 6 bases at V and 6 bases at J, leaving 9 bases unmatched. Germline CDR1 MNHEY, CDR2 SMNVEV (reference sequence). The CDR3 spans 16 residues. This chain's CDR3 is CASRGLAGTLGDTQYF. CDR3 DNA sequence: TGTGCCAGCAGGGGACTAGCGGGGACCCTTGGGGATACGCAGTATTTT.

This sequence joins TRBV5-1 and TRBJ2-1; the match to TRBD2 covers 9 bases. J gave up 6 bases and V 1 base, and 5 bases lay outside the gene matches. Germline CDR1 is SGHRS and CDR2 is YFSETQ. This CDR3 spans 15 amino acids. CDR3 sequence reads: CASSLSGGNSNEQFF. Here the CDR3 DNA reads TGCGCCAGCAGCTTGAGCGGGGGGAACAGCAATGAGCAGTTCTTC.

DNA of the CDR3: TGTGCCAGTAGTTACGTAGATGTGAACACTGAAGCTTTCTTT. It specifies CASSYVDVNTEAFF. The chain has TRBV19 and TRBJ1-1; D is unresolved. Germline V gene sequence: CDR1 LNHDA, CDR2 SQIVND (reference sequence). The CDR3 sequence is 14 residues long. With 5 bases removed from V and 0 bases from J, the gap between germline ends came to 10 bases.

The J gene is TRBJ2-7, the V gene TRBV19; 7 bases line up with TRBD1. J lost 0 bases, V lost 5 bases, and 7 bases had no gene match. CDR1 LNHDA and CDR2 SQIVND come from the germline V gene (reference sequence). The CDR3 has 15 amino acids. The CDR3, as DNA: TGTGCCAGTAGTGTCGGGACAGAGAGCTCCTACGAGCAGTACTTC. It yields the protein CASSVGTESSYEQYF.

V gene TRBV12-3 or TRBV12-4 combines with J gene TRBJ2-2; D ambiguous. V lost 0 bases to trimming and J lost 4 bases, with 3 bases between them. The CDR3 sequence is 13 residues long. CDR3 DNA sequence: TGTGCCAGCAGTTTAGCGGCCACCGGGGAGCTGTTTTTT. Translation: CASSLAATGELFF.

The table lists this clone with a few counts. The V and J genes are TRBV19 and TRBJ2-1, with D possibly matching TRBD1 (5 bases). V shed 5 bases and J shed 9 bases, with 14 bases lying between them. The CDR3 runs 13 residues. Germline V gene data show CDR1 as LNHDA and CDR2 as SQIVND (reference sequence). The CDR3 region has the DNA TGTGCCAGTAGTCCCCGCAGGGCAAGTGAGCAGTTCTTC. Translation: CASSPRRASEQFF.

The J gene is TRBJ2-1, the V gene TRBV6-2 or TRBV6-3; no firm D call. V gave up 4 bases and J gave up 8 bases, with 9 bases separating them. This CDR3 is built from 12 residues. Germline values: CDR1 MNHEY, CDR2 SVGEGT. The CDR3 DNA follows: TGTGCCAGCAGTTCCCTCCCCTATGAGCAGTTCTTC. Encoded protein: CASSSLPYEQFF.

This clone showed up just once. The chain carries TRBV13 and TRBJ2-1; 10 bases fit TRBD1. V shed 0 bases, J shed 8 bases, and the junction held 4 bases outside the gene matches. Per the germline V gene, CDR1 is PRHDT and CDR2 is FYEKMQ (reference sequence). CDR3 length equals 15 residues. CDR3 nucleotide sequence: TGTGCCAGCAGCTTAGGTGGACAGGGGGGAGATGAGCAGTTCTTC. Amino acids: CASSLGGQGGDEQFF.

This clone was seen a single time. The CDR3 bases are TGTGCCAGCACAGCGGGGGGGAGAGTGGGTGAGCAGTTCTTC. Protein: CASTAGGRVGEQFF. The chain combines TRBV7-2 with TRBJ2-1; 10 nucleotides line up with TRBD2. The germline gives CDR1 SGHTA, CDR2 FQGNSA. The V and J ends lost 7 bases and 9 bases, in that order; junction bases with no gene match: 9. The CDR3 spans 14 residues.

The chain employs TRBV19 and TRBJ1-1; maybe TRBD1 (6 bases). With 8 bases removed from V and 1 base from J, the gap between germline ends came to 8 bases. There are 12 residues in the CDR3. Germline CDR1 LNHDA, CDR2 SQIVND (reference sequence). CDR3 loop: CASFRGNTEAFF. The CDR3 coding sequence is TGTGCCAGTTTCAGGGGGAACACTGAAGCTTTCTTT.

CDR3 DNA sequence: TGCAGCGTTGAAGGCGGCGGGCCAAACACTGAAGCTTTCTTT. Protein: CSVEGGGPNTEAFF. The chain has TRBV29-1 and TRBJ1-1; D gene uncertain. The germline gives CDR1 SQVTM, CDR2 ANQGSEA. There are 14 residues in the CDR3. The V end lost 1 base, the J end lost 2 bases, and 11 bases lay between the germline ends.

The V call is TRBV7-2, the J call TRBJ2-7; D is ambiguous. This CDR3 is 13 amino acids long. Trimming pared 5 bases from V and 3 bases from J, leaving 11 bases between. Germline loops: CDR1 SGHTA, CDR2 FQGNSA. The CDR3 here is CASSASGLYEQYF. For the CDR3, the DNA is TGTGCCAGCAGCGCAAGTGGCCTCTACGAGCAGTACTTC.

This chain connects TRBV12-3 or TRBV12-4 to TRBJ1-2; TRBD1 agrees at 9 bases. Trimming cost V 6 bases and J 8 bases; bases outside gene matches: 4. CDR3 size: 12 residues. As DNA, the CDR3 is TGTGCCAGCAGCCCGACAGGGGGAGGCTACACCTTC. Its protein product is CASSPTGGGYTF.

This chain links TRBV19 with TRBJ1-1; 7 nucleotides match TRBD1. This CDR3 comprises 16 residues. Germline V CDR1 and CDR2: LNHDA, SQIVND (reference sequence). Trimming removed 2 bases from V and 0 bases from J; junction bases left unmatched: 6. The CDR3 DNA follows: TGTGCCAGTAGTATACAATCAGGGGGTCTGAACACTGAAGCTTTCTTT. Translated, it gives CASSIQSGGLNTEAFF.

This clone has just one count. The same CDR3 arises from other DNA sequences in this sample as well. The chain recombines TRBV9 with TRBJ1-3; no reliable D call. CDR3 length: 14 residues. Germline V CDR1 and CDR2: SGDLS, YYNGEE. V was shortened by 1 base and J by 3 bases, with 8 bases between the two germline ends. CDR3 DNA sequence: TGTGCCAGCAGCGTAAACAGAGTTGGAAACACCATATATTTT. Its protein product is CASSVNRVGNTIYF. Based on the CDR3 plus reference TRBV9 and TRBJ1-3, the full variable domain is DSGVTQTPKHLITATGQRVTLRCSPRSGDLSVYWYQQSLDQGLQFLIQYYNGEERAKGNILERFSAQQFPDLHSELNLSSLELGDSALYFCASSVNRVGNTIYFGEGSWLTVV.

The rearrangement joins TRBV5-8 to TRBJ2-3; D is possibly TRBD1 (5 bases). Germline V lookup: CDR1 SGHTS, CDR2 YDEGEE. The CDR3 extends over 16 amino acids. The ends were cut back, 2 bases at V and 2 bases at J, with 15 bases in the middle. For the CDR3, the DNA is TGTGCCAGCAGCTTAGGGGTCCAACAATCCACAGATACGCAGTATTTT. Translating it yields CASSLGVQQSTDTQYF.

V and J are TRBV25-1 and TRBJ2-5; 7 nucleotides line up with TRBD2. The CDR3 is made up of 14 amino acids. V shed 3 bases and J 9 bases; nucleotides not matched to a gene: 10. Germline assignment: CDR1 MGHDK and CDR2 SYGVNS. Here the CDR3 DNA reads TGTGCCAGCAGTGATGACAGAACCGGGGGGTCCCAGTACTTC. Translating it yields CASSDDRTGGSQYF.

J is TRBJ2-5 and V is TRBV7-9; a possible D gene is TRBD2 (5 bases). CDR3 size: 13 residues. The V end lost 3 bases, the J end lost 1 base, and 6 bases lay between the germline ends. Germline assignment: CDR1 SEHNR and CDR2 FQNEAQ (reference sequence). CDR3 DNA: TGTGCCAGCAGCTTCGGGGTCCAAGAGACCCAGTACTTC. It specifies CASSFGVQETQYF.

V gene TRBV29-1 combines with J gene TRBJ2-7, with TRBD2 matching 14 bases. Unmatched junction bases numbered 2, after V lost 6 bases and J lost 4 bases. Germline CDR1 is SQVTM and CDR2 is ANQGSEA. The CDR3 is made up of 13 amino acids. The CDR3 protein is CSVGTSGGYEQYF. The CDR3 nucleotides read TGCAGCGTGGGGACTAGCGGGGGTTACGAGCAGTACTTC.

The chain joins TRBV14 to TRBJ2-3; 12 nucleotides line up with TRBD2. The trim removed 5 bases at V and 1 base at J, leaving 10 bases unmatched. Germline CDR1 SGHDN, CDR2 FVKESK. The CDR3 runs to 18 residues. For the CDR3, the DNA is TGTGCCAGCAGCTCCCGACTGACTAGCGGGGGAGGCACAGATACGCAGTATTTT. This sequence encodes CASSSRLTSGGGTDTQYF. Combining the CDR3 with reference TRBV14 and TRBJ2-3 gives the whole variable domain EAGVTQFPSHSVIEKGQTVTLRCDPISGHDNLYWYRRVMGKEIKFLLHFVKESKQDESGMPNNRFLAERTGGTYSTLKVQPAELEDSGVYFCASSSRLTSGGGTDTQYFGPGTRLTVL.